The T cell receptor beta chain under discussion was sequenced for a study of cytomegalovirus exposure and HLA in healthy donors. Study conclusions and caveats: Earlier analysis found most TCR beta V segments productive about 87% or about 30% of the time. The study labeled 150 to 200 TCR beta chains cytomegalovirus-associated.

PCR involved 60 Vbeta and 13 Jbeta primers. Repertoires were generated with immunoSEQ multiplex PCR, while TCRdb's copy carries only in-frame clones and drops some. The sample consists of approximately 110,000 clones, about 80% of them appearing once. CDR3 length equals 16 residues. As for this clone: The target antigen is unknown.

Sequencing was carried out using PBMCs. The receptor was derived from a woman in her fifties or sixties in good health and CMV-seropositive. The chain couples TRBV21-1 to TRBJ2-1; the listed D gene, TRBD2, was not tested against the DNA. TRBV21-1 is assigned pseudogene status. The CDR3 region is CASSKADGTRNNEQFF. For the CDR3, the DNA is TGTGCCAGCAGCAAAGCTGATGGGACTAGGAATAATGAGCAGTTCTTC.